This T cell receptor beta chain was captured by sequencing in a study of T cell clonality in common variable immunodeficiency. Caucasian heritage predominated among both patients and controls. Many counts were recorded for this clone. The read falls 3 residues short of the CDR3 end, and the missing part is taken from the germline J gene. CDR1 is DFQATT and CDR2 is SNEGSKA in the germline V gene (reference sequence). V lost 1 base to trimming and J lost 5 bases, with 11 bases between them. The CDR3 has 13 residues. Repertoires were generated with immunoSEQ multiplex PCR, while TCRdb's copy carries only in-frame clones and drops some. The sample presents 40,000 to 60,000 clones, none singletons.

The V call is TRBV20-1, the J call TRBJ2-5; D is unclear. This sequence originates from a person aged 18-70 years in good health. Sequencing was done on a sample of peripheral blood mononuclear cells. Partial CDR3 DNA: TGCAGTGCTAGAGGGTTCACTGTGGAGACC. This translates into CSARGFTVET. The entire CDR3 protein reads CSARGFTVETQYF.